This T cell receptor beta chain was recorded in a study of identical twins. Every sampled donor was Caucasian and healthy. With template switching, a universal primer site was added, and the cDNA carried unique molecular identifiers. From the 5' RACE reads, TCRdb called clonotypes with MiXCR, one entry per CDR3 protein. The sample lists about 490,000 distinct CDR3 sequences; 13% to 15% were seen once. General study findings and limits: While abundant cord blood beta clonotypes carried fewer insertions, memory repertoires showed no such pattern. Surplus twin overlap in beta out-of-frame sequences was less pronounced.

CDR1 DFQATT and CDR2 SNEGSKA come from the germline V gene (reference sequence). The CDR3 has 16 amino acids. The J segment lost 1 base and the V segment lost 6 bases, leaving 9 bases of the junction unmatched. In this sample, this clonotype turned up a few times. Its antigen is currently unknown. The sample was also reused in another study, on yellow fever vaccine responses in identical twins.

The sequenced sample was CD4+ T cells sorted from blood. This sequence originates from a woman under 30 in good health. The gene calls are TRBV20-1 and TRBJ2-3, with 11 bases that match TRBD2. The CDR3: CSADDRLAGRTDTQYF. The DNA of the CDR3 is TGCAGTGCGGACGATCGACTAGCGGGACGCACAGATACGCAGTATTTT.